This TCR beta chain was sequenced for a study of CD8+CD57+ T cells in acquired aplastic anemia. As for the study in general: Sorted cells (CD4+ and CD8+) yielded DNA amounts that averaged roughly 3.5 ug.

The germline gives CDR1 ENHRY, CDR2 SYGVKD. There are 14 residues in the CDR3. Unmatched junction bases numbered 1, after V lost 8 bases and J lost 0 bases. Profiling that covered TCR beta VDJ and CDR3 relied on genomic DNA as its template. MiXCR was run by TCRdb on the reads, yielding one entry per CDR3 protein. The sample lists 150,000 to 200,000 distinct CDR3 sequences; under 55% were seen once. This clonotype was seen only a few times. For sequencing, patients were chosen who had shown expansion of CD8+CD57+ cells by flow cytometry. Patients uniformly had severe acquired aplastic anemia. Sampling of blood occurred while the patients had still received no therapy.

What was sequenced was sorted CD4+, CD8+, or CD8+CD57+ T cells (not recorded which) from PBMCs. The source of this sequence is a human donor with aplastic anemia. The chain has TRBV10-3 and TRBJ1-6; 7 bases agree with TRBD1. The CDR3 reads CAIWTGSYNSPLHF. The CDR3 bases are TGTGCCATCTGGACAGGCTCCTATAATTCACCCCTCCACTTT.